Below, 22 T cell receptor beta chains from the same sample are listed, as sequenced in a study of molecular identifiers for immune sequencing clone quantification. Via MiXCR, TCRdb re-called the PCR reads, giving one row per CDR3 protein. The sample gives approximately 590,000 distinct CDR3 sequences, 25% of which show up once; 0.6% to 0.9% is in the top ten. The sample comprised naive CD8+ T cells from blood, with Jurkat cell RNA spiked in. Subset denoted: FACS-sorted CD8+CD4-CCR7+CD45RA+ naive T cells. The receptors stem from a human donor in good health. Some libraries in this study had Jurkat cell RNA spiked in.

To note about this clonotype: Possible read error: a much larger clone is one base away. V and J are TRBV7-9 and TRBJ1-1; TRBD1 is a possible D gene (5 bases). The germline V gene has CDR1 SEHNR and CDR2 FQNEAQ (reference sequence). CDR3 length: 14 amino acids. V lost 1 base to trimming and J lost 5 bases, with 11 bases between them. The CDR3 DNA follows: TGTGCCAGCAGCTTAGAGGGGTTGCGAACTGAAGCTTTCTTT. Protein: CASSLEGLRTEAFF.

This clonotype was found a few times. V gene TRBV2 combines with J gene TRBJ2-3, with D possibly TRBD1 on 5 matching bases. Between the trimmed V and J ends, which lost 2 bases and 2 bases, there was a span of 8 bases. This CDR3 has 14 residues. Germline values: CDR1 SNHLY, CDR2 FYNNEI. The CDR3 bases are TGTGCCAGCAGTGAACTGACAGTCACAGATACGCAGTATTTT. Encoded protein: CASSELTVTDTQYF. Drawing the rest from reference TRBV2 and TRBJ2-3, the complete variable domain is EPEVTQTPSHQVTQMGQEVILRCVPISNHLYFYWYRQILGQKVEFLVSFYNNEISEKSEIFDDQFSVERPDGSNFTLKIRSTKLEDSAMYFCASSELTVTDTQYFGPGTRLTVL.

With regard to this clonotype: A much larger clone differs by one base, so this may be a read error. The CDR3 DNA reads TGCGCCAGCAGCCAAAGGACAGGGTTGAAGACTGAAGCTTTCTTT. Translated, it gives CASSQRTGLKTEAFF. The rearrangement links TRBV4-1 to TRBJ1-1; 8 bases agree with TRBD1. Per the germline V gene, CDR1 is MGHRA and CDR2 is YSYEKL. The CDR3 sequence is 15 residues long.

This clonotype has ten or more counts. V is TRBV12-3 or TRBV12-4 and J is TRBJ2-5; the match to TRBD1 covers 7 bases. The trim removed 5 bases at V and 2 bases at J, leaving 2 bases unmatched. The CDR3 sequence is 13 residues long. The CDR3 spells CASSMGQQETQYF. CDR3 nucleotide sequence: TGTGCCAGCAGTATGGGACAGCAAGAGACCCAGTACTTC.

This chain connects TRBV11-2 to TRBJ2-5; 7 bases line up with TRBD1. Germline assignment: CDR1 SGHAT and CDR2 FQNNGV. This CDR3 contains 15 residues. V lost 6 bases and J lost 2; bases outside the gene matches: 9. The CDR3 region has the DNA TGTGCCAGCAGATACAGGGGCAGGGTACAAGAGACCCAGTACTTC. Protein product: CASRYRGRVQETQYF.

This clonotype showed up many times. This chain links TRBV4-3 with TRBJ1-2; D call uncertain. Germline V lookup: CDR1 LGHNA, CDR2 YSLEER. The ends were cut back, 0 bases at V and 0 bases at J, with 8 bases in the middle. CDR3 length: 15 residues. CDR3 nucleotide sequence: TGCGCCAGCAGCCAAGATTCAGTACCTAACTATGGCTACACCTTC. Translation: CASSQDSVPNYGYTF.

Turning to this clonotype: Since a much larger clone is just one base distant, this may be a read error. The final CDR3 position lacks the conserved phenylalanine or tryptophan, pointing to a likely read error. This chain links TRBV6-2 or TRBV6-3 with TRBJ2-7; D not certain. V lost 2 bases, J lost 6 bases, and 8 bases lay in between. This CDR3 has 12 amino acids. Germline CDR1 MNHEY, CDR2 SVGEGT. The CDR3 protein is CASSYAGAEQYC. CDR3 sequence (DNA): TGTGCCAGCAGTTACGCCGGAGCCGAGCAGTACTGC.

The V and J genes are TRBV20-1 and TRBJ1-5; maybe TRBD1 (5 bases). V lost 1 base and J lost 6, with 19 bases in between. This CDR3 region has 16 residues. Germline V gene sequence: CDR1 DFQATT, CDR2 SNEGSKA (reference sequence). The DNA for the CDR3 is TGCAGTGCTAGAGTCCATGGCCCCCCAGGGTTTCAGCCCCAGCATTTT. This codes for CSARVHGPPGFQPQHF.

This clonotype was seen only a few times. V and J are TRBV19 and TRBJ2-1; a weak D match, TRBD2 (6 bases). CDR3 length equals 14 residues. Between the trimmed V and J ends, which lost 1 base and 7 bases, there was a span of 11 bases. Germline loops: CDR1 LNHDA, CDR2 SQIVND (reference sequence). CDR3 region: CASSIGGTGNEQFF. The CDR3 nucleotides read TGTGCCAGTAGTATAGGCGGGACTGGGAATGAGCAGTTCTTC.

The chain combines TRBV7-6 with TRBJ1-4; possible D gene TRBD1, 5 bases. Germline-derived CDR1 and CDR2 are SGHVS and FNYEAQ. The V end was cut by 7 bases, the J end by 10 bases, with 19 bases between. CDR3 length: 14 residues. CDR3 bases: TGTGCCAGCAACAACCCTGGGTTGGGGGTAAAACTGTTTTTT. As protein: CASNNPGLGVKLFF.

This clonotype has just a few counts. This chain uses TRBV2 with TRBJ2-1; TRBD1 matches at 8 bases. The CDR3 consists of 17 residues. The J segment lost 4 bases and the V segment lost 7 bases, leaving 15 bases of the junction unmatched. Germline V gene lookup returns CDR1 SNHLY and CDR2 FYNNEI. CDR3 protein: CASNMGGGTGLYNEQFF. In nucleotides, the CDR3 is TGTGCCAGCAATATGGGTGGCGGGACAGGACTTTACAATGAGCAGTTCTTC.

This clonotype appeared a few times. This chain uses TRBV27 with TRBJ1-6, with D unclear. The germline V gene has CDR1 MNHEY and CDR2 SMNVEV (reference sequence). The CDR3 extends over 16 amino acids. The germline V and J ends were trimmed by 6 bases and 0 bases, with 12 bases remaining between them. CDR3 sequence (DNA): TGTGCCAGCAGAGCAACAGTGAGCTCCTATAATTCACCCCTCCACTTT. It translates to CASRATVSSYNSPLHF.

In regard to this clonotype: Just one base apart from a much larger clone, this may be a read error. The rearrangement uses TRBV7-9 and TRBJ2-7, with no clear D. Germline V lookup: CDR1 SEHNR, CDR2 FQNEAQ (reference sequence). The CDR3 totals 14 residues. The CDR3 DNA sequence: TGTGCCGGCAGCTTAGGGATAGAAACCTACGAGCAGTACTTC. It yields the protein CAGSLGIETYEQYF.

This clonotype has more than one count but fewer than ten. In DNA form, the CDR3 reads TGTGCCAGCAGTCGGACAGGGGGTTCGCAGACCCAGTACTTC. Translating gives CASSRTGGSQTQYF. The J gene is TRBJ2-5, the V gene TRBV6-6; 10 bases align to TRBD1. Germline-derived CDR1 and CDR2 are MNHNY and SVGAGI (reference sequence). CDR3 size: 14 residues. Trimming took 5 bases from V and 6 from J; bases not matched to a gene: 6.

This clonotype was recorded at least ten times. This chain connects TRBV13 to TRBJ1-6; D is ambiguous. This CDR3 has 12 amino acids. Between the trimmed V and J ends, which lost 6 bases and 9 bases, there was a span of 9 bases. Germline CDR1 reads PRHDT; CDR2 reads FYEKMQ (reference sequence). DNA for the CDR3: TGTGCCAGCAGTCGATGGTCTTCACCCCTCCACTTT. It translates to CASSRWSSPLHF.

Worth noting for this clonotype: At one of its ends the junction is not consistent with the germline gene, which may arise from a read error. This chain joins TRBV18 and TRBJ2-1; TRBD1 might be the D (5 bases). The germline gives CDR1 KGHSH, CDR2 LQKENI. The CDR3 extends over 15 amino acids. CDR3 nucleotides: TGTGCCAGCTCACCCACAGGTGGCTCCTACATTGAGCAGTTCTTC. It specifies CASSPTGGSYIEQFF.

The rearrangement links TRBV6-2 or TRBV6-3 to TRBJ2-7; D may correspond to TRBD1 or TRBD2 (5 bases each). V shed 2 bases and J shed 12 bases, with 11 bases lying between them. Germline V gene data show CDR1 as MNHEY and CDR2 as SVGEGT. The CDR3 has 11 amino acids. In DNA, the CDR3 is TGTGCCAGCAGTTACGGGGCGAGGGCGTACTTC. Translating gives CASSYGARAYF.

Turning to this clonotype: Given a much more abundant clone one base away, this may be a read error. The chain recombines TRBV14 with TRBJ2-7, with a possible D match to TRBD1 (5 bases). The V end was cut by 1 base, the J end by 3 bases, with 13 bases between. CDR1 and CDR2 (germline): SGHDN, FVKESK. This CDR3 is 15 amino acids long. CDR3 in amino acids: CASSQGRGVFYEQYF. CDR3 sequence (DNA): TGTGCCAGCAGCCAAGGAAGGGGTGTGTTCTACGAGCAGTACTTC.

This clonotype was seen a handful of times. The DNA for the CDR3 is TGCGCCAGCAGCCAAGATAGGGCCGGGACAGACTACAATGAGCAGTTCTTC. This gives the protein CASSQDRAGTDYNEQFF. The chain carries TRBV4-1 and TRBJ2-1; 7 nucleotides match TRBD1. The CDR3 extends over 17 amino acids. Germline assignment: CDR1 MGHRA and CDR2 YSYEKL. The V gene end was trimmed by 0 bases and the J gene end by 3 bases; junction bases not matched to a gene: 8.

About this clonotype: Being one base from a much bigger clone, this may be a read error. This chain joins TRBV28 and TRBJ1-5, with TRBD1 matching 8 bases. The germline V gene encodes CDR1 MDHEN and CDR2 SYDVKM. V lost 2 bases to trimming and J lost 6 bases; unmatched junction nucleotides: 9. This CDR3 region has 16 residues. CDR3 coding DNA: TGTGCCAGCAGTTTACTCCCAGGGGGCGCTGCTCAGCCCCAGCATTTT. It yields the protein CASSLLPGGAAQPQHF.

In this sample, this clonotype turned up many times. The rearrangement links TRBV9 to TRBJ2-3, with D perhaps TRBD1 or TRBD2 (5 bases each). Trimming took 0 bases from V and 1 from J, leaving 18 bases between them. The CDR3 extends over 18 amino acids. Germline V CDR1 and CDR2: SGDLS, YYNGEE. DNA of the CDR3: TGTGCCAGCAGCGTAGAAGGGGAGAGCTTTGCACGCACAGATACGCAGTATTTT. Encoded protein: CASSVEGESFARTDTQYF.

CDR3: CASSYSLLVNLLSGNTIYF. CDR3 in DNA: TGTGCCAGCAGTTACTCGCTACTCGTCAACCTACTATCTGGAAACACCATATATTTT. The genes are TRBV6-2 or TRBV6-3 and TRBJ1-3; D call uncertain. Germline CDR1 reads MNHEY; CDR2 reads SVGEGT. Deletions cut 0 bases from V and 1 base from J, with 19 bases between. The CDR3 has 19 amino acids.